These 30 T cell receptor beta chains came from one sample sequenced in a study of blood T cell repertoires in COVID-19. Produced via immunoSEQ multiplex PCR; TCRdb's table is partial and in-frame only. The sample carries about 320,000 clones, around 90% recorded once. The specimen sequenced was PBMCs or T cells enriched from blood (not recorded which). The receptors come from a man in his 60s who had recovered from COVID-19.

The chain carries TRBV19 and TRBJ1-2; D gene ambiguous. The CDR3 has 13 amino acids. With 4 bases removed from V and 8 bases from J, the gap between germline ends came to 14 bases. Germline loops: CDR1 LNHDA, CDR2 SQIVND (reference sequence). The CDR3 DNA is TGTGCCAGTAGTAATAGGGAGGGTAGCGGCTACACCTTC. Translating it yields CASSNREGSGYTF.

The chain carries TRBV25-1 and TRBJ2-5; the D is unclear. Germline V CDR1 and CDR2: MGHDK, SYGVNS. V was clipped by 3 bases and J by 4 bases, with 9 bases between them. The CDR3 has 13 residues. The CDR3 nucleotides read TGTGCCAGCAGTGATACCCTAGGAGAGACCCAGTACTTC. The encoded protein is CASSDTLGETQYF.

The chain recombines TRBV10-3 with TRBJ1-1; 11 positions match TRBD1. The length of the CDR3 is 15 residues. Germline lookup yields CDR1 ENHRY and CDR2 SYGVKD. The V gene end was trimmed by 2 bases and the J gene end by 3 bases; junction bases not matched to a gene: 2. CDR3 coding DNA: TGTGCCATCAGTGAGGGACAGGGGGCATACACTGAAGCTTTCTTT. Its protein is CAISEGQGAYTEAFF.

The rearrangement joins TRBV7-6 to TRBJ2-4; D perhaps matches TRBD1 (5 bases). V gave up 5 bases and J gave up 4 bases, with 18 bases separating them. The CDR3 runs 16 residues. Germline assignment: CDR1 SGHVS and CDR2 FNYEAQ. CDR3 DNA: TGTGCCAGCAGCCACCCCCTTGTGGCAGGGAAAAACATTCAGTACTTC. Translation: CASSHPLVAGKNIQYF. Together with reference TRBV7-6 and TRBJ2-4, the CDR3 gives the full variable domain: GAGVSQSPRYKVTKRGQDVALRCDPISGHVSLYWYRQALGQGPEFLTYFNYEAQQDKSGLPNDRFSAERPEGSISTLTIQRTEQRDSAMYRCASSHPLVAGKNIQYFGAGTRLSVL.

V is TRBV2 and J is TRBJ1-5, with a possible D match to TRBD1 (5 bases). The CDR3 consists of 15 residues. Per the germline V gene, CDR1 is SNHLY and CDR2 is FYNNEI. The V end lost 4 bases, the J end lost 2 bases, and 12 bases lay between the germline ends. Here the CDR3 reads CASSGGGGGNQPQHF. In DNA, the CDR3 is TGTGCCAGCAGTGGGGGGGGAGGAGGCAATCAGCCCCAGCATTTT. The whole variable domain, remainder taken from reference TRBV2 and TRBJ1-5, is EPEVTQTPSHQVTQMGQEVILRCVPISNHLYFYWYRQILGQKVEFLVSFYNNEISEKSEIFDDQFSVERPDGSNFTLKIRSTKLEDSAMYFCASSGGGGGNQPQHFGDGTRLSIL.

This chain connects TRBV5-4 to TRBJ2-1, with 8 bases matching TRBD2. Germline lookup yields CDR1 SGHNT and CDR2 YYREEE (reference sequence). This CDR3 has 18 amino acids. V lost 0 bases, J lost 0 bases, and 8 bases stayed unmatched. The CDR3 loop is CASSLAPSGFSSYNEQFF. The CDR3 coding sequence is TGTGCCAGCAGCTTGGCCCCTAGCGGGTTCAGCTCCTACAATGAGCAGTTCTTC.

This CDR3 is CASSPGTSGYNEQFF. CDR3 DNA: TGTGCCAGCAGTCCCGGGACTAGCGGATACAATGAGCAGTTCTTC. The chain joins TRBV27 to TRBJ2-1; 11 bases are a match to TRBD2. After removal of 5 bases from V and 4 bases from J, the junction contained 4 bases not matched to a gene. This CDR3 spans 15 amino acids. Looked up from germline, CDR1 is MNHEY and CDR2 is SMNVEV (reference sequence).

V is TRBV28 and J is TRBJ1-5; a weak D match, TRBD1 (6 bases). This CDR3 has 15 residues. Germline values: CDR1 MDHEN, CDR2 SYDVKM. The V end was cut by 4 bases, the J end by 6 bases, with 16 bases between. The CDR3 protein is CASSYGQSVGQPQHF. In nucleotides, the CDR3 is TGTGCCAGCAGTTATGGACAGTCTGTAGGTCAGCCCCAGCATTTT.

The J gene is TRBJ2-7, the V gene TRBV6-4, with no clear D. Germline V gene lookup returns CDR1 MRHNA and CDR2 SNTAGT. The CDR3 spans 13 residues. Trimming removed 7 bases from V and 1 base from J, with 11 bases in between. CDR3 sequence (DNA): TGTGCCAGCAAAACAGAGTCATCCTACGAGCAGTACTTC. It encodes CASKTESSYEQYF.

The chain has TRBV14 and TRBJ1-5; 7 positions match TRBD1. CDR3 length: 19 residues. Trimming removed 5 bases from V and 2 bases from J; junction bases left unmatched: 18. The germline V gene has CDR1 SGHDN and CDR2 FVKESK. CDR3 coding DNA: TGTGCCAGCAGCTTTACCTCCGGGACAGAGAGACCAGGCAATCAGCCCCAGCATTTT. This gives the protein CASSFTSGTERPGNQPQHF.

This clone was detected only once. V and J are TRBV6-2 or TRBV6-3 and TRBJ2-5; 13 nucleotides align to TRBD2. The V segment lost 5 bases and the J segment 4 bases; nucleotides outside the gene matches: 7. The CDR3 length is 16 residues. CDR1 is MNHEY, CDR2 SVGEGT, per germline. As DNA, the CDR3 is TGTGCCAGCAGTACCGGGACTAGCGGGGAGGCAGAGACCCAGTACTTC. Encoded protein: CASSTGTSGEAETQYF.

The chain couples TRBV11-3 to TRBJ2-3; no definite D call. The CDR3 runs to 13 residues. Germline V gene lookup returns CDR1 SGHNT and CDR2 YENEEA. The ends were cut back, 4 bases at V and 5 bases at J, with 10 bases in the middle. The DNA of the CDR3 is TGTGCCAGCAGCTCTCTTCTTCGAGATACGCAGTATTTT. Translated: CASSSLLRDTQYF.

The chain recombines TRBV25-1 with TRBJ2-2; TRBD2 matches at 9 bases. This CDR3 comprises 17 residues. The J segment lost 5 bases and the V segment lost 4 bases, leaving 11 bases of the junction unmatched. The germline V gene encodes CDR1 MGHDK and CDR2 SYGVNS. The CDR3 sequence: CASSVGLGTSGTGELFF. The CDR3 bases are TGTGCCAGCAGTGTTGGTTTAGGAACTAGCGGGACCGGGGAGCTGTTTTTT.

The V gene is TRBV12-3 or TRBV12-4, the J gene TRBJ1-4; TRBD1 is a possible D gene (6 bases). V lost 6 bases to trimming and J lost 2 bases, with 7 bases between them. The CDR3 loop spans 13 amino acids. The CDR3 loop reads CASRQGTNEKLFF. The CDR3 coding sequence is TGTGCCAGCAGACAGGGCACTAATGAAAAACTGTTTTTT.

DNA for the CDR3: TGTGCCAGCAGTGAATCCCACCCAGGGACTAGCATCGAGCAGTACTTC. It translates to CASSESHPGTSIEQYF. The J gene is TRBJ2-7, the V gene TRBV6-1, with TRBD2 matching over 9 bases. Germline V gene sequence: CDR1 MNHNS, CDR2 SASEGT. Trimming removed 2 bases from V and 6 bases from J; junction bases left unmatched: 11. The CDR3 length is 16 residues.

This clone was seen only once. The CDR3 loop reads CASSSQTSGRAPQYF. CDR3 nucleotides: TGTGCCAGCAGTAGTCAGACTAGCGGGAGGGCCCCGCAGTATTTT. The J gene is TRBJ2-3, the V gene TRBV6-5, with TRBD2 identical over 14 bases. The CDR3 is 15 amino acids. CDR1 and CDR2 (germline): MNHEY, SVGAGI. V was pared by 5 bases and J by 10 bases, with 8 bases of the junction left unmatched.

V and J are TRBV7-8 and TRBJ1-3, with D possibly TRBD1 on 5 matching bases. Germline CDR1 is SGHVS and CDR2 is FQNEAQ. There are 13 residues in the CDR3. With 6 bases removed from V and 0 bases from J, the gap between germline ends came to 6 bases. DNA for the CDR3: TGTGCCAGCAGGCAGGGCTCTGGAAACACCATATATTTT. This sequence encodes CASRQGSGNTIYF.

As for this clone: Other DNA sequences in this sample translate to the same CDR3. This chain links TRBV12-3 or TRBV12-4 with TRBJ2-5; D is ambiguous. The CDR3 covers 12 residues. With 3 bases removed from V and 3 bases from J, the gap between germline ends came to 5 bases. CDR3 nucleotides: TGTGCCAGCAGTTTGCTAGAAGAGACCCAGTACTTC. Translated: CASSLLEETQYF.

The chain couples TRBV11-2 to TRBJ2-6, with D maybe TRBD2 (5 bases). Trimming shortened V by 4 bases and J by 1 base, and 14 bases separated the two germline ends. Germline CDR1 is SGHAT and CDR2 is FQNNGV. The CDR3 runs to 17 residues. This CDR3 is CASSSPRGESGANVLTF. The CDR3 bases are TGTGCCAGCAGCTCACCTCGGGGTGAGTCTGGGGCCAACGTCCTGACTTTC. The full variable domain, with the rest looked up from reference TRBV11-2 and TRBJ2-6, is EAGVAQSPRYKIIEKRQSVAFWCNPISGHATLYWYQQILGQGPKLLIQFQNNGVVDDSQLPKDRFSAERLKGVDSTLKIQPAKLEDSAVYLCASSSPRGESGANVLTFGAGSRLTVL.

The chain couples TRBV7-9 to TRBJ2-5; D might be TRBD2 (6 bases). Germline V lookup: CDR1 SEHNR, CDR2 FQNEAQ (reference sequence). This CDR3 is built from 14 residues. V was clipped by 8 bases and J by 1 base, with 14 bases between them. In nucleotides, the CDR3 is TGTGCCAGCCGCCAGCTAGCGCGCCAAGAGACCCAGTACTTC. Translated: CASRQLARQETQYF. Full variable domain (missing parts from reference TRBV7-9 and TRBJ2-5): DTGVSQNPRHKITKRGQNVTFRCDPISEHNRLYWYRQTLGQGPEFLTYFQNEAQLEKSRLLSDRFSAERPKGSFSTLEIQRTEQGDSAMYLCASRQLARQETQYFGPGTRLLVL.

The chain recombines TRBV24-1 with TRBJ1-5; D might be TRBD1 (5 bases). The CDR3 is made up of 18 amino acids. Deletions cut 4 bases from V and 1 base from J, with 19 bases between. CDR1 and CDR2 from the germline V gene are KGHDR and SFDVKD. Here the CDR3 DNA reads TGTGCCACCAGTGAAATGGGGGGATTGGGACCGAGCAATCAGCCCCAGCATTTT. Translating gives CATSEMGGLGPSNQPQHF.

This rearrangement joins TRBV2 to TRBJ1-5; TRBD1 is a possible D gene (6 bases). This CDR3 contains 18 residues. Germline V gene sequence: CDR1 SNHLY, CDR2 FYNNEI. V gave up 2 bases and J gave up 6 bases, with 23 bases separating them. CDR3 in amino acids: CASSESNYRARRSQPQHF. DNA for the CDR3: TGTGCCAGCAGTGAATCAAATTACAGGGCCCGACGGAGTCAGCCCCAGCATTTT.

This sequence joins TRBV14 and TRBJ2-5; no clear D. The CDR3 has 14 residues. Germline V gives CDR1 SGHDN, CDR2 FVKESK. Trimming pared 0 bases from V and 5 bases from J, leaving 10 bases between. The CDR3 DNA sequence: TGTGCCAGCAGCCAAGATTTGGTCCAGGAGACCCAGTACTTC. The encoded protein is CASSQDLVQETQYF.

This clone was observed a handful of times. V gene TRBV29-1 combines with J gene TRBJ1-2; no reliable D call. V lost 5 bases and J 2 bases, leaving 12 bases between the germline ends. The CDR3 contains 13 residues. Per the germline V gene, CDR1 is SQVTM and CDR2 is ANQGSEA. In nucleotides, the CDR3 is TGCAGCGTTTTCGACACCCTAAACTATGGCTACACCTTC. As protein: CSVFDTLNYGYTF.

The V and J genes are TRBV7-8 and TRBJ1-5; tentatively, D is TRBD1 (5 bases). The CDR3 is 13 residues long. Trimming shortened V by 4 bases and J by 8 bases, and 12 bases separated the two germline ends. Per the germline V gene, CDR1 is SGHVS and CDR2 is FQNEAQ. The CDR3 loop is CASSSGIGEPQHF. CDR3 coding DNA: TGTGCCAGCAGCTCAGGGATAGGGGAGCCCCAGCATTTT. The whole variable domain, filled in from reference TRBV7-8 and TRBJ1-5, reads GAGVSQSPRYKVAKRGQDVALRCDPISGHVSLFWYQQALGQGPEFLTYFQNEAQLDKSGLPSDRFFAERPEGSVSTLKIQRTQQEDSAVYLCASSSGIGEPQHFGDGTRLSIL.

V gene TRBV13 combines with J gene TRBJ1-2; 10 bases align to TRBD1. V trimming: 5 bases; J trimming: 7 bases; junction bases outside the gene matches: 10. CDR1 PRHDT and CDR2 FYEKMQ come from the germline V gene (reference sequence). This CDR3 contains 15 residues. CDR3 DNA sequence: TGTGCCAGCAGCGCCGACAGGGGGCTGGTCCTTGGCTACACCTTC. Encoded protein: CASSADRGLVLGYTF.

The chain uses TRBV9 and TRBJ2-7; tentatively, D is TRBD1 (6 bases). This CDR3 comprises 14 residues. The V end was cut by 2 bases, the J end by 5 bases, with 14 bases between. The germline CDR1 and CDR2 sequences are SGDLS and YYNGEE. CDR3: CASSVAGAGDEQYF. In DNA form, the CDR3 reads TGTGCCAGCAGCGTGGCAGGGGCAGGGGACGAGCAGTACTTC. Full variable domain (rest looked up from reference TRBV9 and TRBJ2-7): DSGVTQTPKHLITATGQRVTLRCSPRSGDLSVYWYQQSLDQGLQFLIQYYNGEERAKGNILERFSAQQFPDLHSELNLSSLELGDSALYFCASSVAGAGDEQYFGPGTRLTVT.

The chain couples TRBV20-1 to TRBJ2-7; unclear D gene. CDR3 size: 11 residues. CDR1 is DFQATT, CDR2 SNEGSKA, per germline (reference sequence). V shed 6 bases and J shed 4 bases, with 10 bases lying between them. The CDR3 nucleotides are TGCAGTGCCCCCGCGGTTTACGAGCAGTACTTC. Its translation: CSAPAVYEQYF.

The rearrangement links TRBV7-9 to TRBJ1-1; TRBD1 matches at 9 bases. The V segment lost 5 bases and the J segment 3 bases; nucleotides outside the gene matches: 4. Germline CDR1 SEHNR, CDR2 FQNEAQ (reference sequence). The CDR3 spans 14 residues. The CDR3 reads CASSNRDRDTEAFF. The CDR3 region has the DNA TGTGCCAGCAGCAACCGGGACAGGGACACTGAAGCTTTCTTT.

The chain carries TRBV28 and TRBJ2-7; D not certain. Germline assignment: CDR1 MDHEN and CDR2 SYDVKM. Trimming removed 5 bases at V and 4 bases at J, with 12 bases between. This CDR3 has 13 amino acids. CDR3 in amino acids: CASSPRHLYEQYF. The DNA of the CDR3 is TGTGCCAGCAGTCCCCGACACCTTTACGAGCAGTACTTC. Full variable domain (outside the CDR3, taken from reference TRBV28 and TRBJ2-7): DVKVTQSSRYLVKRTGEKVFLECVQDMDHENMFWYRQDPGLGLRLIYFSYDVKMKEKGDIPEGYSVSREKKERFSLILESASTNQTSMYLCASSPRHLYEQYFGPGTRLTVT.